These 9 T cell receptor beta chains originate from one sample sequenced in a study of response to subunit inactivated influenza vaccine. TCRdb analysed the RT-PCR reads with MiXCR anew, one entry per CDR3 protein. The sample holds around 490,000 distinct CDR3 sequences, 6.5% to 8% seen once. The sample consisted of PBMCs from blood, taken less than 25 months after vaccination. All receptors come from a man in his fifties or sixties who received an inactivated influenza vaccine.

This chain joins TRBV29-1 and TRBJ2-5; D may be TRBD2 (6 bases). Germline values: CDR1 SQVTM, CDR2 ANQGSEA. V dropped 6 bases and J dropped 7 bases, with 18 bases sitting between them. This CDR3 comprises 13 residues. The CDR3 bases are TGCAGCGTGGGGGGTGCGGACGAGTTGACCCAGTACTTC. Protein: CSVGGADELTQYF.

The chain combines TRBV6-5 with TRBJ2-1, with no clear D. From germline, CDR1 is MNHEY and CDR2 SVGAGI. Trimming removed 2 bases at V and 8 bases at J, with 16 bases between. The length of the CDR3 is 15 residues. CDR3 region: CASSYDGSDRDEQFF. The CDR3 DNA follows: TGTGCCAGCAGTTACGATGGATCTGATCGAGATGAGCAGTTCTTC.

This clonotype turned up a few times. The chain recombines TRBV7-9 with TRBJ2-5, with 10 bases aligning to TRBD2. Trimming removed 1 base from V and 4 bases from J; junction bases left unmatched: 9. CDR1 is SEHNR, CDR2 FQNEAQ, per germline (reference sequence). The CDR3 extends over 17 amino acids. CDR3 loop: CASSLVRGLAGVETQYF. CDR3 in DNA: TGTGCCAGCAGCTTAGTTCGCGGCCTAGCGGGAGTAGAGACCCAGTACTTC.

This clonotype has a handful of counts. V is TRBV11-3 and J is TRBJ2-5; TRBD1 matches 7 bases. The CDR3 runs 15 residues. Germline V gene lookup returns CDR1 SGHNT and CDR2 YENEEA. Trimming took 5 bases from V and 2 from J; bases not matched to a gene: 8. Here the CDR3 DNA reads TGTGCCAGCAGCCATGGGACAGAGACACAAGAGACCCAGTACTTC. It yields the protein CASSHGTETQETQYF.

This clonotype was seen only a few times. The rearrangement links TRBV7-3 to TRBJ2-1, with 8 bases aligning to TRBD2. The CDR3 has 15 residues. In germline, CDR1 is SGHTA, CDR2 FQGTGA. V shed 5 bases and J 7 bases; nucleotides not matched to a gene: 10. Here the CDR3 DNA reads TGTGCCAGCAGCCCACAAAGCGGGAGAATAAATGAGCAGTTCTTC. Translation: CASSPQSGRINEQFF.

This clonotype has more than one count but fewer than ten. V is TRBV5-8 and J is TRBJ1-2, with a possible D match to TRBD1 (5 bases). The CDR3 is made up of 17 amino acids. The germline V gene encodes CDR1 SGHTS and CDR2 YDEGEE. The ends were cut back, 3 bases at V and 5 bases at J, with 23 bases in the middle. The CDR3, as DNA: TGTGCCAGCAGCTCCTATAAAAGGACCGACAGAGTATATGGCTACACCTTC. This codes for CASSSYKRTDRVYGYTF. Full variable domain (missing parts from reference TRBV5-8 and TRBJ1-2): EAGVTQSPTHLIKTRGQQATLRCSPISGHTSVYWYQQALGLGLQFLLWYDEGEERNRGNFPPRFSGRQFPNYSSELNVNALELEDSALYLCASSSYKRTDRVYGYTFGSGTRLTVV.

This clonotype was seen only a few times. The rearrangement uses TRBV11-2 and TRBJ2-1; D is unclear. The CDR3 covers 15 residues. Trimming shortened V by 0 bases and J by 0 bases, and 6 bases separated the two germline ends. CDR1 SGHAT and CDR2 FQNNGV come from the germline V gene. The CDR3 here is CASSLEDFSYNEQFF. The CDR3 bases are TGTGCCAGCAGCTTAGAAGATTTCTCCTACAATGAGCAGTTCTTC.

This clonotype was seen at least ten times. The chain combines TRBV6-1 with TRBJ2-5, with 9 bases that match TRBD1. The CDR3 totals 14 residues. CDR1 MNHNS and CDR2 SASEGT come from the germline V gene. V dropped 6 bases and J dropped 5; count of bases not matched to a gene: 7. CDR3 sequence reads: CASRSTGGGETQYF. CDR3 coding DNA: TGTGCCAGCAGATCGACAGGGGGAGGTGAGACCCAGTACTTC.

In this sample, this clonotype turned up a few times. The chain uses TRBV7-7 and TRBJ2-7, with TRBD1 matching 8 bases. Germline CDR1 and CDR2: SSHAT and FNYEAQ (reference sequence). Germline trimming cut 5 bases from V and 4 bases from J; bases unmatched to any gene: 13. The CDR3 is 16 amino acids. CDR3 bases: TGTGCCAGCAGCGACGTAAATGACAGGGGTCAATACGAGCAGTACTTC. This encodes CASSDVNDRGQYEQYF.